The 7 T cell receptor beta chains below were found in one sample sequenced in a study of blood T cell repertoires in COVID-19. Clones were sequenced by immunoSEQ multiplex PCR, and TCRdb holds only the in-frame ones, with some missing. This sample has around 340,000 clones, with about 90% found just once. The sequenced sample was PBMCs or T cells enriched from blood (not recorded which). The source of these receptors is a young woman who had been exposed to COVID-19.

The table lists this clone with a count of one. The chain joins TRBV29-1 to TRBJ1-1, with D unresolved. Germline V gives CDR1 SQVTM, CDR2 ANQGSEA. V shed 4 bases and J shed 5 bases, with 17 bases lying between them. The CDR3 loop spans 14 amino acids. The CDR3 sequence: CSVGWRGFGTEAFF. CDR3 nucleotide sequence: TGCAGCGTTGGATGGCGGGGATTTGGAACTGAAGCTTTCTTT.

The chain has TRBV24-1 and TRBJ2-2, with a tentative D call TRBD2 (5 bases). CDR3 length: 15 amino acids. CDR1 KGHDR and CDR2 SFDVKD come from the germline V gene. With 5 bases removed from V and 4 bases from J, the gap between germline ends came to 13 bases. The chain's CDR3 is CATSGLHPSTGELFF. The CDR3, as DNA: TGTGCCACCAGTGGACTACATCCGAGCACCGGGGAGCTGTTTTTT.

The chain recombines TRBV7-2 with TRBJ2-5; D uncertain. This CDR3 region has 12 residues. V was pared by 6 bases and J by 3 bases, with 8 bases between. Germline CDR1 and CDR2: SGHTA and FQGNSA. CDR3 sequence (DNA): TGTGCCAGCAGACGCCCTAAAGAGACCCAGTACTTC. Amino acids: CASRRPKETQYF.

The genes are TRBV7-3 and TRBJ2-7; 9 bases fit TRBD2. V was pared by 5 bases and J by 5 bases, with 10 bases of the junction left unmatched. Germline loops: CDR1 SGHTA, CDR2 FQGTGA. CDR3 length equals 15 residues. CDR3 coding DNA: TGTGCCAGCAGCCCGCGGGGGGGGCTTGGGAACGAGCAGTACTTC. Translated: CASSPRGGLGNEQYF.

The chain is built from TRBV24-1 and TRBJ2-2; 7 bases line up with TRBD2. Germline V gives CDR1 KGHDR, CDR2 SFDVKD. This CDR3 has 15 residues. V shed 5 bases and J 4 bases; nucleotides not matched to a gene: 6. CDR3 loop: CATSGAGAGTGELFF. In nucleotides, the CDR3 is TGTGCCACCAGTGGGGCGGGAGCCGGCACCGGGGAGCTGTTTTTT.

This chain joins TRBV9 and TRBJ2-1; 10 bases map to TRBD2. V lost 0 bases, J lost 7 bases, and 7 bases stayed unmatched. Looked up from germline, CDR1 is SGDLS and CDR2 is YYNGEE. This CDR3 is built from 16 residues. The CDR3 DNA follows: TGTGCCAGCAGCGTAGCCCCAGCGGGAGGGCTAAATGAGCAGTTCTTC. Translating it yields CASSVAPAGGLNEQFF.

This clone has only a few counts. Other DNA sequences within the sample encode an identical CDR3. The chain has TRBV6-5 and TRBJ1-3; perhaps TRBD1 as D (5 bases). The CDR3 has 14 amino acids. Trimming shortened V by 0 bases and J by 2 bases, and 5 bases separated the two germline ends. Germline CDR1 and CDR2: MNHEY and SVGAGI. This CDR3 reads CASSYSGAGNTIYF. The CDR3 coding sequence is TGTGCCAGCAGTTACTCAGGGGCTGGAAACACCATATATTTT.